Listed below are T cell receptor beta chains from one sample, sequenced in a study of T cell repertoires in cytomegalovirus infection. One entry per CDR3 protein, called by TCRdb with MiXCR from the reads. The repertoire consists of hundreds of thousands of distinct CDR3 sequences, with approximately 10% occurring once and the leading ten covering 9.5% to 13%. Sequencing was performed on PBMCs. The receptors were sampled from a human donor in good health (CMV status not recorded). Some clones in this sample may be carry-over from other donors' samples. Both conserved end residues are part of each CDR3. Each record gives: CDR3 DNA, CDR3 protein, J gene, clone size, V gene, D gene. D genes are given only for firm matches. Rows give clone size only sometimes, using once, few, many, or a class for an expanded clone.

TGCGCCAGCAGCTTGGATCTACGGCAATACAATGAGCAGTTCTTC CASSLDLRQYNEQFF TRBJ2-1 few TRBV5-1 -
TGTGCCAGCGGGACAGGGCTCTGGGGCCAGCCCCAGCATTTT CASGTGLWGQPQHF TRBJ1-5 many TRBV2 TRBD1
TGTGCCAGCAGTGAAACAGGGACCCAAGAGACCCAGTACTTC CASSETGTQETQYF TRBJ2-5 - TRBV6-1 -
TGCAGTGCTGGGACAGAAAAAGAGACCCAGTACTTC CSAGTEKETQYF TRBJ2-5 - TRBV20-1 TRBD1
TGTGCCAGCAGCTCGGGCGGCCTCGCAACTCGGAACACTGAAGCTTTCTTT CASSSGGLATRNTEAFF TRBJ1-1 many TRBV11-1 -
TGTGCCAGTAGTATCGGACAGGGGGCAAGTGGCTACACCTTC CASSIGQGASGYTF TRBJ1-2 many TRBV19 TRBD1
TGCAGTGCTAGAGATGGGACAAGACGGGAGCAGTTCTTC CSARDGTRREQFF TRBJ2-1 - TRBV20-1 -
TGTGCCAGCAGCCTCCGAGGGTTCGCAGGTCAGCCCCAGCATTTT CASSLRGFAGQPQHF TRBJ1-5 few TRBV28 -
TGTGCCAGCAGCTTCATAGCGGGAACCGGGGAGCTGTTTTTT CASSFIAGTGELFF TRBJ2-2 many TRBV9 TRBD2
TGCAGCGTTGGACAGAGGGGCACTGAAGCTTTCTTT CSVGQRGTEAFF TRBJ1-1 few TRBV29-1 -
TGCAGTGCTAGAGACAGTAACTATGGCTACACCTTC CSARDSNYGYTF TRBJ1-2 - TRBV20-1 -
TGTGCCAGCAGCCCAGACAGGGAAGGCGGGGAGCTGTTTTTT CASSPDREGGELFF TRBJ2-2 many TRBV6-2/TRBV6-3 TRBD1
TGCGCCAGCAGCTTATCTATGGGCGGGGGAGAAAAACTGTTTTTT CASSLSMGGGEKLFF TRBJ1-4 - TRBV5-1 -
TGTGCCAGCACCTGGACCGTTTATCAGCCCCAGCATTTT CASTWTVYQPQHF TRBJ1-5 many TRBV6-2/TRBV6-3 -
TGTGCCAGCAGTGAGGGAGGGGGCCTAAACTATGGCTACACCTTC CASSEGGGLNYGYTF TRBJ1-2 many TRBV6-1 TRBD1
TGTGCCAGCTCGCCGATCGATACAGGCAGCGATCAGCCCCAGCATTTT CASSPIDTGSDQPQHF TRBJ1-5 many TRBV18 -
TGTGCCAGCAGCTTAGAAGGGGCCTCAGACTTC CASSLEGASDF TRBJ2-7 many TRBV7-9 -
TGCGCCAGCAGCCAAGGGACAAACCAGCCCCAGCATTTT CASSQGTNQPQHF TRBJ1-5 many TRBV4-1 -
TGTGCCAGCAGCTTAGCGCGGGGACAGGGAAACTATGGCTACACCTTC CASSLARGQGNYGYTF TRBJ1-2 many TRBV7-2 TRBD1
TGCAGCGCTGGGGGCCTGAACACCGGGGAGCTGTTTTTT CSAGGLNTGELFF TRBJ2-2 many TRBV29-1 -
TGTGCCAGCAGCACAAGGGGCCATTTGAACACTGAAGCTTTCTTT CASSTRGHLNTEAFF TRBJ1-1 few TRBV11-2 -
TGTGCCAGCCCGGAGGAGGGAAGGACCGGGGAGCTGTTTTTT CASPEEGRTGELFF TRBJ2-2 few TRBV18 -
TGTGCCATCAGTGAGTCCCAGGGGCTCAATCAGCCCCAGCATTTT CAISESQGLNQPQHF TRBJ1-5 - TRBV10-3 -